The TCR beta chain described here comes from a study of neurological immune-mediated disorders. The study built unsorted libraries from 2 million PBMCs kept at -80 C. This clonotype was found many times. The antigen is undetermined. One entry per CDR3 protein, called by TCRdb with MiXCR from the 5' RACE reads. The table shows 20,000 to 25,000 distinct CDR3 sequences, with about 13% occurring only once. V lost 0 bases and J lost 5; bases outside the gene matches: 15. The germline V gene encodes CDR1 DFQATT and CDR2 SNEGSKA (reference sequence). The CDR3 sequence is 17 residues long. Broader study findings: HTLV-1-associated myelopathy had the most TCR clonal expansion, whereas multiple sclerosis had the least (lower than in healthy controls).

The rearrangement joins TRBV20-1 to TRBJ2-7; 8 bases map to TRBD2. This TCR derives from an older woman with HTLV-1-associated myelopathy (HAM/TSP). The material sequenced was PBMCs. CDR3 sequence (DNA): TGCAGTGCTAGAGATCTCACGGGGGGGGCAATAAGAAACGAGCAGTACTTC. This translates into CSARDLTGGAIRNEQYF.